This T cell receptor (beta chain) was profiled in a study of CXCR3-negative and CXCR3-positive naive CD8 T cells. The study's findings and limits: CXCR3-positive naive cells had TRB CDR3s that were more hydrophobic than CXCR3-negative naive cells had.

In the case of this clonotype: The antigen is undetermined.

Via 5' RACE with UMI labels, TRB cDNA libraries were prepared. TCRdb derives one entry per CDR3 protein from the 5' RACE reads, leaving out DNA. The sample's table shows some 99,000 distinct CDR3 sequences. CD45RO-CCR7+CD27+CD95- marked naive CD8+ T cells. The sequenced material came from naive CXCR3+ CD8+ T cells from blood. Sample subset: CD45RO-CCR7+CD27+CD95- naive CD8+ T cells expressing CXCR3 (TNR3+). The sequence derives from a human donor in good health. Some clones in this sample may be carry-over from other donors' samples.

The CDR3 protein is CASSSGGNGELFF. The chain links TRBV7-8 to TRBJ2-2; the D gene TCRdb calls, TRBD1, cannot be checked with no DNA. Germline loops: CDR1 SGHVS, CDR2 FQNEAQ. CDR3 length: 13 residues.